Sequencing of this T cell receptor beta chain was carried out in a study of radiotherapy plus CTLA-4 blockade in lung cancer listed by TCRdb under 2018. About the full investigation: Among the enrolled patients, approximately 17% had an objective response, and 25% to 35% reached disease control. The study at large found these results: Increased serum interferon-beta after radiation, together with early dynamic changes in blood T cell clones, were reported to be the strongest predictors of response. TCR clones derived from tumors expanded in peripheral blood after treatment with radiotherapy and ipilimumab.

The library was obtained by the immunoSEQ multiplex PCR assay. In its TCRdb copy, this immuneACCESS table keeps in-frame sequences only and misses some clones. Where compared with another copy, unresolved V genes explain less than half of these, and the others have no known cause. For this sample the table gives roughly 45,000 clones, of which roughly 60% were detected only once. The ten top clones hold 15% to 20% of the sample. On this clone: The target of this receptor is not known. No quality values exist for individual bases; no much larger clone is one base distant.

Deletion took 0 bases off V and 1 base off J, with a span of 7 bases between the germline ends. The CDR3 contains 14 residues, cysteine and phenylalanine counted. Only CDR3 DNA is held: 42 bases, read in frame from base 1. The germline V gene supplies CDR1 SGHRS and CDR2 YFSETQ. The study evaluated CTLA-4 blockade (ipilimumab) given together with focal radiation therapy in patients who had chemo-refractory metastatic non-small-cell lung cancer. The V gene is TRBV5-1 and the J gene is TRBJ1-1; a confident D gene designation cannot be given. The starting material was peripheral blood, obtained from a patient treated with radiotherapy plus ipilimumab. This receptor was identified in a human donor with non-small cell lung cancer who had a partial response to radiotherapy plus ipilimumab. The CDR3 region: CASSLAQSNTEAFF. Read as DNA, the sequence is TGCGCCAGCAGCTTGGCCCAGTCGAACACTGAAGCTTTCTTT. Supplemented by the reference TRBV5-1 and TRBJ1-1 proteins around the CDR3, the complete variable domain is KAGVTQTPRYLIKTRGQQVTLSCSPISGHRSVSWYQQTPGQGLQFLFEYFSETQRNKGNFPGRFSGRQFSNSRSEMNVSTLELGDSALYLCASSLAQSNTEAFFGQGTRLTVV.